This TCR beta chain was obtained from a study of blood T cells in healthy people across ages. The use of a sample-barcoded 5' primer and a J-beta primer mix characterized a second PCR of roughly 7 to 12 cycles. TCRdb reprocessed the 5' RACE reads via MiXCR and lists one record per CDR3 protein. The sample shows about 1.8 million distinct CDR3 sequences, about 49% of them seen only once. V was pared by 8 bases and J by 7 bases, with 3 bases between. The length of the CDR3 is 8 residues. Per the germline V gene, CDR1 is DFQATT and CDR2 is SNEGSKA (reference sequence). Only a few counts were recorded for this clonotype.

Source material: blood. The chain combines TRBV20-1 with TRBJ2-1; D is ambiguous. The TCR sequence derives from a woman between 40 and 55 years old in good health. CDR3 sequence reads: CSLNEQFF. The CDR3 nucleotides read TGCAGTTTAAATGAGCAGTTCTTC.